Listed below are T cell receptor beta chains from one sample, sequenced in a study of blood T cell repertoires in COVID-19. Method: immunoSEQ multiplex PCR; TCRdb's copy keeps in-frame clones and lacks some. The sample has approximately 250,000 clones, 80% to 85% seen once. The sample was peripheral blood. The receptor source for this set is a man aged 55 to 69 with acute or convalescent COVID-19. Both conserved end residues are part of each CDR3. D genes are given only for firm matches. Part of the rows lack a size; the others show once, few, many or a class for expanded clones.

>TRBV3-1/TRBV3-2|.|TRBJ1-5|.
TGTGCCAGCAGCTACGACAGCAACCAGCCCCAGCATTTT
CASSYDSNQPQHF
>TRBV18|.|TRBJ1-1|.
TGTGCCAGCTCACCATATAGCCTCGGACACACGAACACTGAAGCTTTCTTT
CASSPYSLGHTNTEAFF
>TRBV3-1/TRBV3-2|once|TRBJ2-2|TRBD1
TGTGCCAGCAGCTCACAAAGCGGACAGGGCGCCGGGGAGCTGTTTTTT
CASSSQSGQGAGELFF
>TRBV30|.|TRBJ2-5|TRBD1
TGTGCCTGGAGTGTACCCAGGGGGGAGACCCAGTACTTC
CAWSVPRGETQYF
>TRBV5-1|.|TRBJ2-1|TRBD2
TGCGCCAGCAGCTTGACTAGCGGGAGGGCTGGGAGCTCCTACAATGAGCAGTTCTTC
CASSLTSGRAGSSYNEQFF
>TRBV5-6|.|TRBJ1-1|TRBD1
TGTGCCAGCAGCTGGGACAGGCGCACTGAAGCTTTCTTT
CASSWDRRTEAFF
>TRBV13|.|TRBJ2-7|.
TGTGCCAGCAGCCCCCCCGGGGAGGTCGGCTACGAGCAGTACTTC
CASSPPGEVGYEQYF
>TRBV19|.|TRBJ2-7|TRBD2
TGTGCCAGTAGGGTGGGGACTAGCGGATTCTACGAGCAGTACTTC
CASRVGTSGFYEQYF
>TRBV6-2/TRBV6-3|.|TRBJ1-2|TRBD1
TGTGCCAGCAGCCGACAGGGGAATAACTATGGCTACACCTTC
CASSRQGNNYGYTF
>TRBV27|.|TRBJ1-2|TRBD1
TGTGCCAGCAGTCCCCGGGACAGTCTTAACTATGGCTACACCTTC
CASSPRDSLNYGYTF
>TRBV7-3|.|TRBJ2-1|.
TGTGCCAGCAGCTTTAGCGGTTCCTACAATGAGCAGTTCTTC
CASSFSGSYNEQFF
>TRBV4-1|.|TRBJ1-2|.
TGCGCCAGCCGACCTGACAGGAACTATGGCTACACCTTC
CASRPDRNYGYTF
>TRBV9|.|TRBJ2-3|.
TGTGCCAGCAGCGTAGGGAGCTTTCCCCATACGCAGTATTTT
CASSVGSFPHTQYF